The 3 T cell receptor beta chains presented below share a single source sample, sequenced in a study of beta chain features in type 1 diabetes. The study reverse transcribed the entire isolated RNA, so it sequenced expressed TCRB transcripts. Data came from immunoSEQ multiplex PCR; TCRdb stores just in-frame clones and leaves some out. Of 600,000 to 700,000 clones in the sample, over 10% were seen once. Study-level results: Type 1 diabetes patients had moderately but significantly shorter TCRB CDR3s in all four CD4+ subsets.

No antigen has been assigned to these receptors. The material sequenced was naive CD4+ T cells from blood. The origin of the receptors is a man between 25 and 39 years old with type 1 diabetes.

This clone was picked up a small number of times. The J gene is TRBJ1-1, the V gene TRBV7-9, with 9 bases lining up with TRBD1. Trimming removed 5 bases from V and 1 base from J; junction bases left unmatched: 2. The CDR3 runs 14 residues. Germline V gene sequence: CDR1 SEHNR, CDR2 FQNEAQ (reference sequence). The CDR3 DNA reads as TGTGCCAGCAGCCCGGACAGGGGGAACACTGAAGCTTTCTTT. It is translated as CASSPDRGNTEAFF. Full variable domain (rest looked up from reference TRBV7-9 and TRBJ1-1): DTGVSQNPRHKITKRGQNVTFRCDPISEHNRLYWYRQTLGQGPEFLTYFQNEAQLEKSRLLSDRFSAERPKGSFSTLEIQRTEQGDSAMYLCASSPDRGNTEAFFGQGTRLTVV.

This clone turned up a few times. This chain connects TRBV4-1 to TRBJ2-7; perhaps TRBD2 as D (6 bases). In germline, CDR1 is MGHRA, CDR2 YSYEKL. Trimming removed 1 base at V and 4 bases at J, with 8 bases between. The CDR3 spans 13 residues. The CDR3 here is CASSQADYYEQYF. For the CDR3, the DNA is TGCGCCAGCAGCCAAGCGGACTATTACGAGCAGTACTTC.

DNA of the CDR3: TGTGCCAGCTGTCCCTCGGGGGTGGGCGAGACCCAGTACTTC. Its translation is CASCPSGVGETQYF. This chain joins TRBV7-9 and TRBJ2-5; D is perhaps TRBD2 (6 bases). Germline V CDR1 and CDR2: SEHNR, FQNEAQ (reference sequence). CDR3 size: 14 residues. V was cut by 8 bases and J by 5 bases, with 18 bases left in between.